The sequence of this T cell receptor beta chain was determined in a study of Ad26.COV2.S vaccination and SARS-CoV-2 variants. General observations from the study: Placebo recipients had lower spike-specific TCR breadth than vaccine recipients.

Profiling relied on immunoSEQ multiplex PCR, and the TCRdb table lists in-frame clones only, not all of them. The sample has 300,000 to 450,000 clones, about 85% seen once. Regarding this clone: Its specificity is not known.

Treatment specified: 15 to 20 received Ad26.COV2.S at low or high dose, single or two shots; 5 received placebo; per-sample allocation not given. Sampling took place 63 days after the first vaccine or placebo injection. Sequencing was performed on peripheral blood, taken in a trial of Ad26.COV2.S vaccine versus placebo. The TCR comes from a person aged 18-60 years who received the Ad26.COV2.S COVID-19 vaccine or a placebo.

The CDR3 coding sequence is TGTGCCAGCAGTGATGGGGATTTCGGCAATCAGCCCCAGCATTTT. Protein product: CASSDGDFGNQPQHF. V and J are TRBV2 and TRBJ1-5; D uncertain. The V gene's germline CDR1 is SNHLY and CDR2 FYNNEI. V lost 3 bases, J lost 2 bases, and 11 bases lay in between. The CDR3 covers 15 residues. Together with reference TRBV2 and TRBJ1-5, the CDR3 gives the full variable domain: EPEVTQTPSHQVTQMGQEVILRCVPISNHLYFYWYRQILGQKVEFLVSFYNNEISEKSEIFDDQFSVERPDGSNFTLKIRSTKLEDSAMYFCASSDGDFGNQPQHFGDGTRLSIL.